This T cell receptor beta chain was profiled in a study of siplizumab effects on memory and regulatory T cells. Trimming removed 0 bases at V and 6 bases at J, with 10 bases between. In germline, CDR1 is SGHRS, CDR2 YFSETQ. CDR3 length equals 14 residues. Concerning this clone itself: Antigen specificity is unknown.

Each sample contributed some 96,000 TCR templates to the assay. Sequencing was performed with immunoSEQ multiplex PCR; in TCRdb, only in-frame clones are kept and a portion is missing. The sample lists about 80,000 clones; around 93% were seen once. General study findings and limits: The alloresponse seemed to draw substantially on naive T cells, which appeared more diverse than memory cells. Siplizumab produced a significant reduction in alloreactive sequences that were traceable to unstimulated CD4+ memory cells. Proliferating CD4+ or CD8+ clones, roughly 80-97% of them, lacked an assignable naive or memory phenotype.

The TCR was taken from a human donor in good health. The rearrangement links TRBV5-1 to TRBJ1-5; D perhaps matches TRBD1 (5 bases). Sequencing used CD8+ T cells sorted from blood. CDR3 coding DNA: TGCGCCAGCAGCTTGGGGGGGTACCCTCAGCCCCAGCATTTT. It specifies CASSLGGYPQPQHF.